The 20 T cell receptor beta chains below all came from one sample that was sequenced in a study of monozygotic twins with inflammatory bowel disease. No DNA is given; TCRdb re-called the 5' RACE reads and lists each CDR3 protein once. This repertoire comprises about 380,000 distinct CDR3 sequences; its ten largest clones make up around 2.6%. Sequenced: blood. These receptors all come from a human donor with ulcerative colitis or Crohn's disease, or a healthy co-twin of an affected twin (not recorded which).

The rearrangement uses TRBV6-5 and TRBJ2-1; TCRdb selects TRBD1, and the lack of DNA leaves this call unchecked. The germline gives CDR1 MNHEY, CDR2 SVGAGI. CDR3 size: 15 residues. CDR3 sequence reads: CASSYAQGSYNEQFF.

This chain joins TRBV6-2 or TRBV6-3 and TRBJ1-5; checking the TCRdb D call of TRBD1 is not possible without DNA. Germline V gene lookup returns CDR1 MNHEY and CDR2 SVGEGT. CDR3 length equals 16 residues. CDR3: CASSSRQAPRDQPQHF.

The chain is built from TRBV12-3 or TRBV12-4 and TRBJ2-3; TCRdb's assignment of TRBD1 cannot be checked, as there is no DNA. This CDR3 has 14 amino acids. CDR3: CASSWGSGTDTQYF.

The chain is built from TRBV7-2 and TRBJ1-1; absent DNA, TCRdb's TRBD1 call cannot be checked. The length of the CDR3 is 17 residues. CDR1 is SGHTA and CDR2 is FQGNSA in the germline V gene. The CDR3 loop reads CASSSLRAGVGGTEAFF.

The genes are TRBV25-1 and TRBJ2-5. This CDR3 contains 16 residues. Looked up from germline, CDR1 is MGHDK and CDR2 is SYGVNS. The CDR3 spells CASSEFVELIQETQYF.

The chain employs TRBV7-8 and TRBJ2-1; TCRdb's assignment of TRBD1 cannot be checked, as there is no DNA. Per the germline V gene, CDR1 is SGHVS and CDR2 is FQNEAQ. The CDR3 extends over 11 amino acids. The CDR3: CASSLGGGPFF.

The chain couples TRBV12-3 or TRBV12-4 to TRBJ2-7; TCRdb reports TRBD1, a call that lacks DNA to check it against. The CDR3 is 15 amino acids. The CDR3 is CASSLSGQWSYEQYF.

The CDR3 reads CASSLVDAEDEQYF. The chain carries TRBV7-2 and TRBJ2-7. Germline loops: CDR1 SGHTA, CDR2 FQGNSA. The CDR3 has 14 amino acids. The full variable domain, with the rest looked up from reference TRBV7-2 and TRBJ2-7, is GAGVSQSPSNKVTEKGKDVELRCDPISGHTALYWYRQSLGQGLEFLIYFQGNSAPDKSGLPSDRFSAERTGGSVSTLTIQRTQQEDSAVYLCASSLVDAEDEQYFGPGTRLTVT.

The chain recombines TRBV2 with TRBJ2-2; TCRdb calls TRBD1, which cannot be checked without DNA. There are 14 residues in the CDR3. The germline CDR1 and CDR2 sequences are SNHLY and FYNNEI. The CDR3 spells CASGGTGNTGELFF.

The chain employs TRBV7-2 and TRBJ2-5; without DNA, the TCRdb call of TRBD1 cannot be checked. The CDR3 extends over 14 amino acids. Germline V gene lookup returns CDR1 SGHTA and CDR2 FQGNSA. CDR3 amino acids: CASSIRTGRETQYF.

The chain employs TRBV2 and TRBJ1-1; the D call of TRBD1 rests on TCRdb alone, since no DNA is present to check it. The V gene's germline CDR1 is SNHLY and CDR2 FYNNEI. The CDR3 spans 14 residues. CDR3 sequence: CASSHGQGSTEAFF.

CDR3 residues: CASSSYISEQYF. This chain connects TRBV12-3 or TRBV12-4 to TRBJ2-7. This CDR3 is built from 12 residues.

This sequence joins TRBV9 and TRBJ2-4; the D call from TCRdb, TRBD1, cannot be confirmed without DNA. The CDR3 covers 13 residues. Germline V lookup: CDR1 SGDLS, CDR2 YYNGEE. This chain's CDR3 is CASSVDRENIQYF. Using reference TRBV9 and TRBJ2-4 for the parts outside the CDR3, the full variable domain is DSGVTQTPKHLITATGQRVTLRCSPRSGDLSVYWYQQSLDQGLQFLIQYYNGEERAKGNILERFSAQQFPDLHSELNLSSLELGDSALYFCASSVDRENIQYFGAGTRLSVL.

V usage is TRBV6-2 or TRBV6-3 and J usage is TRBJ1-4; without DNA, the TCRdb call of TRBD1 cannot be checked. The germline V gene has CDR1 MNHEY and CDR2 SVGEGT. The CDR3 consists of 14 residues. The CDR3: CASSSPGDKEKLFF.

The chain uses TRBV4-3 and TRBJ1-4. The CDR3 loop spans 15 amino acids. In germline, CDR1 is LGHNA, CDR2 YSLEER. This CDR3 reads CASSQDTATNEKLFF.

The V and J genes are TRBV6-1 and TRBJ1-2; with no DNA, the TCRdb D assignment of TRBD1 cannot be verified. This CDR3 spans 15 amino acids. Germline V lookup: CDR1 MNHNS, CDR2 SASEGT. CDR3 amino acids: CASSINRGQDYGYTF.

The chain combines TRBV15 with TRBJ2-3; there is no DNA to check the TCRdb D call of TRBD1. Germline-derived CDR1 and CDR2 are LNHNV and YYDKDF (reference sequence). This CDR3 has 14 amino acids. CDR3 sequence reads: CATSRGGWKGWQYF.

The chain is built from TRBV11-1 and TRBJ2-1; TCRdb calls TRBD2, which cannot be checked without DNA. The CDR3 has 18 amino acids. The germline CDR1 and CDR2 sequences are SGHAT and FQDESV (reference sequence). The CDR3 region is CASSLTASGGAEDNEQFF.

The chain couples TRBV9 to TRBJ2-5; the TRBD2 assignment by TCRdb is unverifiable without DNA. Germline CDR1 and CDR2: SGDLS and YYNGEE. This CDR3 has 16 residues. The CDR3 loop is CASSQGTSGYQETQYF.

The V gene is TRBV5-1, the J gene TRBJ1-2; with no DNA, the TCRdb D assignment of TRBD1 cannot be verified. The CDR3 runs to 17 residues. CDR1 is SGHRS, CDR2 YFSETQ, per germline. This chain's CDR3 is CASSLSSRSLFNYGYTF.